A single sample is the source of the 16 T cell receptor beta chains below, sequenced in a study of cytomegalovirus exposure and HLA in healthy donors. The assay was immunoSEQ multiplex PCR, and TCRdb's table has in-frame clones only and misses some. The sample holds more than 85,000 clones, roughly 90% seen once. The sequenced sample consisted of PBMCs. The receptors shown here come from a woman in her 30s in good health and CMV-seropositive.

The genes are TRBV6-5 and TRBJ2-2; D remains unclear. The V end was cut by 4 bases, the J end by 0 bases, with 9 bases between. This CDR3 is built from 15 residues. Per the germline V gene, CDR1 is MNHEY and CDR2 is SVGAGI. The chain's CDR3 is CASSSHSSNTGELFF. The DNA for the CDR3 is TGTGCCAGCAGTTCGCACAGCTCGAACACCGGGGAGCTGTTTTTT.

This clone was counted a few times. The chain recombines TRBV5-6 with TRBJ2-1; a weak D match, TRBD2 (7 bases). Trimming stripped 0 bases from V and 7 bases from J, with 17 bases between. The CDR3 totals 16 residues. Germline V gene data show CDR1 as SGHDT and CDR2 as YYEEEE. DNA of the CDR3: TGTGCCAGCAGCTTGGTTCCGGGACTACAGGGAAATGAGCAGTTCTTC. Protein: CASSLVPGLQGNEQFF.

This chain connects TRBV30 to TRBJ1-4, with D possibly being TRBD1 (6 bases). Germline assignment: CDR1 GTSNPN and CDR2 SVGIG (reference sequence). The CDR3 runs to 15 residues. V was pared by 0 bases and J by 4 bases, with 12 bases between. The CDR3 loop reads CAWSVGGGLNEKLFF. In nucleotides, the CDR3 is TGTGCCTGGAGTGTAGGGGGGGGACTTAATGAAAAACTGTTTTTT.

The chain links TRBV2 to TRBJ2-1; D is perhaps TRBD2 (5 bases). CDR3 length: 15 residues. Between the trimmed V and J ends, which lost 5 bases and 5 bases, there was a span of 16 bases. CDR1 and CDR2 from the germline V gene are SNHLY and FYNNEI. The CDR3 DNA reads TGTGCCAGCAGTAAACAGAGCGGCAGTGACAATGAGCAGTTCTTC. Encoded protein: CASSKQSGSDNEQFF.

This clone occurred once. The V gene is TRBV11-2, the J gene TRBJ2-7; 9 bases align to TRBD2. The CDR3 has 15 amino acids. Germline V gene sequence: CDR1 SGHAT, CDR2 FQNNGV. V lost 1 base and J lost 3; bases outside the gene matches: 4. CDR3 loop: CASSLGLAGNYEQYF. The CDR3, as DNA: TGTGCCAGCAGCTTAGGCCTAGCGGGAAACTACGAGCAGTACTTC.

CDR3 sequence reads: CATSRDQGRGGSPLHF. DNA of the CDR3: TGTGCCACCAGCAGAGATCAGGGCAGGGGTGGATCACCCCTCCACTTT. The chain carries TRBV15 and TRBJ1-6, with TRBD1 as a possible D gene (6 bases). CDR1 is LNHNV and CDR2 is YYDKDF in the germline V gene (reference sequence). CDR3 length: 16 residues. Trimming took 0 bases from V and 10 from J, leaving 16 bases between them.

This sequence joins TRBV15 and TRBJ2-6; weak D call: TRBD1 (5 bases). Germline V lookup: CDR1 LNHNV, CDR2 YYDKDF (reference sequence). Trimming removed 3 bases at V and 0 bases at J, with 15 bases between. The CDR3 loop spans 18 amino acids. CDR3: CATSSVRQIYSGANVLTF. The CDR3 nucleotides are TGTGCCACCAGCAGTGTTAGACAGATATACTCTGGGGCCAACGTCCTGACTTTC.

This clone was detected a few times. The chain employs TRBV28 and TRBJ2-7; 7 nucleotides match TRBD2. Germline CDR1 reads MDHEN; CDR2 reads SYDVKM. The CDR3 covers 13 residues. The ends lost 7 bases at V and 0 bases at J; junction bases unmatched: 3. CDR3 coding DNA: TGTGCCAGCACAGCGGGATTCTCCTACGAGCAGTACTTC. Translated: CASTAGFSYEQYF.

V gene TRBV2 combines with J gene TRBJ2-1; 9 bases are shared with TRBD2. This CDR3 region has 16 residues. The V segment lost 4 bases and the J segment 4 bases; nucleotides outside the gene matches: 8. Per the germline V gene, CDR1 is SNHLY and CDR2 is FYNNEI. CDR3 nucleotides: TGTGCCAGCAGTGGGGATGGCGGGGGGGCTTACAATGAGCAGTTCTTC. Translation: CASSGDGGGAYNEQFF.

The chain couples TRBV4-1 to TRBJ1-5; the D is unclear. Per the germline V gene, CDR1 is MGHRA and CDR2 is YSYEKL. The CDR3 covers 15 residues. V was shortened by 0 bases and J by 3 bases, with 9 bases between the two germline ends. CDR3 DNA sequence: TGCGCCAGCAGCCAAGATGGGCAGGTCAATCAGCCCCAGCATTTT. It encodes CASSQDGQVNQPQHF.

Turning to this clone: An end of the junction does not agree with germline; a read error may underlie this. The rearrangement uses TRBV5-1 and TRBJ1-1, with TRBD1 matching 7 bases. This CDR3 is 16 amino acids long. Germline values: CDR1 SGHRS, CDR2 YFSETQ. Here the CDR3 reads CASSLVFRQGDTEAFF. The CDR3 region has the DNA TGCGCCAGCAGCTTGGTGTTCAGGCAGGGGGACACTGAAGCCTTCTTT.

CDR3 residues: CASSLVGRGYEQYF. The CDR3 DNA follows: TGTGCCAGCAGTTTAGTCGGCAGGGGGTACGAGCAGTACTTC. V and J are TRBV27 and TRBJ2-7, with 7 bases identical to TRBD1. Per the germline V gene, CDR1 is MNHEY and CDR2 is SMNVEV (reference sequence). With V trimmed by 2 bases and J by 4 bases, 5 bases remained unmatched. The CDR3 runs 14 residues.

This chain links TRBV19 with TRBJ1-4; TRBD1 matches 9 bases. Germline values: CDR1 LNHDA, CDR2 SQIVND (reference sequence). The CDR3 consists of 13 residues. J gave up 7 bases and V 11 bases, and 8 bases lay outside the gene matches. The CDR3 DNA follows: TGTGCCGTAAGAGGACAGGGGTCTGAAAAACTGTTTTTT. Protein: CAVRGQGSEKLFF.

This chain links TRBV18 with TRBJ1-1, with a possible D match to TRBD1 (6 bases). The germline gives CDR1 KGHSH, CDR2 LQKENI. The CDR3 runs 13 residues. Trimming shortened V by 4 bases and J by 4 bases, and 10 bases separated the two germline ends. The CDR3: CASSLTGTTEAFF. The DNA for the CDR3 is TGTGCCAGCTCACTCACAGGGACCACTGAAGCTTTCTTT.

Only one count was recorded for this clone. The chain uses TRBV5-5 and TRBJ1-2, with D maybe TRBD1 (6 bases). Looked up from germline, CDR1 is SGHKS and CDR2 is YYEKEE (reference sequence). The CDR3 covers 15 residues. V shed 0 bases and J shed 4 bases, with 13 bases lying between them. The CDR3 loop reads CASSLVDGGSYGYTF. In nucleotides, the CDR3 is TGTGCCAGCAGCTTGGTTGATGGGGGCTCCTATGGCTACACCTTC.

The rearrangement links TRBV11-2 to TRBJ2-7, with D perhaps TRBD1 (5 bases). Trimming shortened V by 2 bases and J by 2 bases, and 10 bases separated the two germline ends. CDR1 and CDR2 from the germline V gene are SGHAT and FQNNGV. This CDR3 has 14 amino acids. For the CDR3, the DNA is TGTGCCAGCAGCTTAAAGTCAGGGCCCTACGAGCAGTACTTC. As protein: CASSLKSGPYEQYF.